A selection of T cell receptor beta chains follows, all from one sample in a study of cytomegalovirus exposure and HLA in healthy donors. Sequencing was performed with immunoSEQ multiplex PCR; in TCRdb, only in-frame clones are kept and a portion is missing. This sample yields 150,000 to 200,000 clones, of which over 80% are seen a single time; 1% to 1.5% belongs to the top ten. The sequencing sample was made of PBMCs. These receptors all come from a boy aged 2 to 10 in good health and CMV-seronegative. The CDR3 runs from the conserved cysteine through the conserved F or W. D genes are given only for firm matches. Expanded clones get a size class; other rows say once, few or many, or leave the size out.

CDR3nt | CDR3aa | j_gene | len | abundance | d_gene | v_gene
TGTGCCAGCAGCCCCGGGACTAGCGGGTTCTACGAGCAGTACTTC | CASSPGTSGFYEQYF | TRBJ2-7 | 15 | - | TRBD2 | TRBV5-6
TGTGTCAGCAGCGGAGCTGGACTAGCGGGAGGCACAGATACGCAGTATTTT | CVSSGAGLAGGTDTQYF | TRBJ2-3 | 17 | - | TRBD2 | TRBV7-2
TGTGCCAGCAGTGAAGCGCCAGGGGTCACCTCTAACTATGGCTACACCTTC | CASSEAPGVTSNYGYTF | TRBJ1-2 | 17 | - | - | TRBV6-1
TGTGCTAGCAGCTTACCGCGGGGGCGGGTCATCTACAATGAGCAGTTCTTC | CASSLPRGRVIYNEQFF | TRBJ2-1 | 17 | - | - | TRBV7-7
TGTGCCAGCAGCGAGGAGGGGGCCAACACTGAAGCTTTCTTT | CASSEEGANTEAFF | TRBJ1-1 | 14 | - | TRBD1 | TRBV9
TGCAGCGTCCCTAGCTGGGGCACAGATACGCAGTATTTT | CSVPSWGTDTQYF | TRBJ2-3 | 13 | - | - | TRBV29-1
TGCGCCAGCAGCGGGACAGGGGGCCCCTACAATGAGCAGTTCTTC | CASSGTGGPYNEQFF | TRBJ2-1 | 15 | few | TRBD1 | TRBV5-1
TGTGCCTGGAGGCCGGGGGGCGAGAGTACTGAAGCTTTCTTT | CAWRPGGESTEAFF | TRBJ1-1 | 14 | few | - | TRBV30
TGTGCCAGCAGCTACCCCCGGGAGTCCTACACAGATACGCAGTATTTT | CASSYPRESYTDTQYF | TRBJ2-3 | 16 | - | - | TRBV11-2
TGCGCCAGCAGCCAAGAGACAGGGAGCACTGAAGCTTTCTTT | CASSQETGSTEAFF | TRBJ1-1 | 14 | - | TRBD1 | TRBV4-3
TGTGCCAGCAGCGTAGAAGGTAGCGGGAACAATGAGCAGTTCTTC | CASSVEGSGNNEQFF | TRBJ2-1 | 15 | - | TRBD2 | TRBV9
TGTGCCAGCAGCTTTGGGATCGGGAGACAGTTTGGCTACACCTTC | CASSFGIGRQFGYTF | TRBJ1-2 | 15 | - | - | TRBV5-6
TGCGCCAGCAGCCAGGGCCGTAATGAAAAACTGTTTTTT | CASSQGRNEKLFF | TRBJ1-4 | 13 | - | - | TRBV4-3
TGTGCCAGCAGTGGGCTAGCGGCCTACGAGCAGTACTTC | CASSGLAAYEQYF | TRBJ2-7 | 13 | - | TRBD2 | TRBV6-1
TGTGCCAGCAGCTTAGTGGCAGGGGTCAACTACGAGCAGTACTTC | CASSLVAGVNYEQYF | TRBJ2-7 | 15 | - | - | TRBV7-2